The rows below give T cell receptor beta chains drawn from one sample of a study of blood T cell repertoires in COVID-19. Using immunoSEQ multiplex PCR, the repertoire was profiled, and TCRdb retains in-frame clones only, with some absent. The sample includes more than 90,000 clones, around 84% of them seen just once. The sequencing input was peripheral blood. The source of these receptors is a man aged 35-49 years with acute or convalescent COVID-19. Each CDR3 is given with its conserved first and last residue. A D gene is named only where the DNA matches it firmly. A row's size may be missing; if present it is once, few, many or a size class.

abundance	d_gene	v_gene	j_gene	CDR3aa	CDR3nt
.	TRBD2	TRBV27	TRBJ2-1	CASHSRGLSGPSTYNEQFF	TGTGCCAGCCATTCCCGAGGTCTTAGCGGGCCCAGCACCTACAATGAGCAGTTCTTC
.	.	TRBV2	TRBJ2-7	CASTETPGPSYF	TGTGCCAGCACCGAGACTCCGGGTCCCTCGTACTTC
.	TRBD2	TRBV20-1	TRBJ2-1	CSASGGSPYNEQFF	TGCAGTGCTAGTGGCGGGAGTCCCTACAATGAGCAGTTCTTC
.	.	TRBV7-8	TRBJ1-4	CASSATGRKLFF	TGTGCCAGCAGCGCGACCGGGAGGAAACTGTTTTTT
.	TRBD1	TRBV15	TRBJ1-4	CATSRKGTGVNEKLFF	TGTGCCACCAGCAGAAAGGGGACAGGAGTTAATGAAAAACTGTTTTTT
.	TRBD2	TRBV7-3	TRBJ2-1	CASSFGTSGGPYNEQFF	TGTGCCAGCAGCTTTGGGACTAGCGGGGGGCCATACAATGAGCAGTTCTTC
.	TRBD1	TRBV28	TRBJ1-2	CASSWGQGNGYTF	TGTGCCAGCAGTTGGGGACAGGGGAACGGCTACACCTTC
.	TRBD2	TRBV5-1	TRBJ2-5	CASSLVSQRGGQETQYF	TGCGCCAGCAGCTTGGTATCCCAGCGGGGGGGCCAAGAGACCCAGTACTTC
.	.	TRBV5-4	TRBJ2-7	CASSLELEQYF	TGTGCCAGCAGCTTGGAACTAGAGCAGTACTTC
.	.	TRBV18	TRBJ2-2	CASSPRGGVSGELFF	TGTGCCAGCTCACCAAGAGGGGGTGTCTCCGGGGAGCTGTTTTTT
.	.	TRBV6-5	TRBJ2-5	CASSYLRDATQYF	TGTGCCAGCAGTTATCTGAGGGATGCGACCCAGTACTTC
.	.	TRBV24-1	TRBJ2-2	CATSAGVGTGELFF	TGTGCCACCAGTGCAGGGGTCGGGACCGGGGAGCTGTTTTTT
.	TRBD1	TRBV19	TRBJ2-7	CASRQQGASSEQYF	TGTGCCAGTAGACAACAGGGGGCGTCAAGCGAGCAGTACTTC
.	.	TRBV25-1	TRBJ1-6	CASMGRGSSYNSPLHF	TGTGCCAGCATGGGACGGGGGTCCTCCTATAATTCACCCCTCCACTTT
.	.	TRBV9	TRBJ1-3	CASSESRSSGNTIYF	TGTGCCAGCAGCGAGTCACGGAGCTCTGGAAACACCATATATTTT
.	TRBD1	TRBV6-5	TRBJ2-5	CASRHRGRETQYF	TGTGCCAGCAGGCACAGGGGGAGAGAGACCCAGTACTTC
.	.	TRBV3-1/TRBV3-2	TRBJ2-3	CASSQDSLTGDTQYF	TGTGCCAGCAGCCAAGATTCACTGACGGGAGATACGCAGTATTTT
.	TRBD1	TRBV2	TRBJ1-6	CASSKQGTSDSPLHF	TGTGCCAGCAGTAAACAGGGGACCTCGGATTCACCCCTCCACTTT
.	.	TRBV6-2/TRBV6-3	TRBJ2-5	CASSPWGPGETQYF	TGTGCCAGCAGCCCATGGGGGCCAGGGGAGACCCAGTACTTC
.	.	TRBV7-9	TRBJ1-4	CASGRGNSEKLFF	TGTGCCAGTGGACGGGGGAATTCTGAAAAACTGTTTTTT
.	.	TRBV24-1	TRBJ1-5	CATSDSYSNQPQHF	TGTGCCACCAGTGATTCGTATAGCAATCAGCCCCAGCATTTT
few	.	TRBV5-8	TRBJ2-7	CASSLVRATGTYEQYF	TGTGCCAGCAGCTTGGTGCGCGCGACAGGGACTTACGAGCAGTACTTC
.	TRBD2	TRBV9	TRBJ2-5	CASSPRTSGGARETQYF	TGTGCCAGCAGCCCCCGGACTAGCGGGGGGGCCCGGGAGACCCAGTACTTC
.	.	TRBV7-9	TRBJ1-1	CASSLFLIPNEAFF	TGTGCCAGCAGCTTATTTCTGATACCTAATGAAGCTTTCTTT
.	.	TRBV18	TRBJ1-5	CASSQTENQPQHF	TGTGCCAGCTCCCAGACAGAAAATCAGCCCCAGCATTTT
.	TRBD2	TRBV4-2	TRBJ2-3	CASSQGLAGGADTQYF	TGTGCCAGCAGCCAAGGACTAGCGGGGGGTGCAGATACGCAGTATTTT
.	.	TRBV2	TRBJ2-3	CATQGGGTDTQYF	TGTGCCACCCAAGGGGGAGGCACAGATACGCAGTATTTT
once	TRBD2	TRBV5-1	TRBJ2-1	CASSLATGGSKQFF	TGCGCCAGCAGCTTGGCCACGGGAGGGTCCAAGCAGTTCTTC
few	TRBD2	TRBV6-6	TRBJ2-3	CASRASGRAGDTQYF	TGTGCCAGCCGGGCCAGCGGGAGGGCAGGGGATACGCAGTATTTT
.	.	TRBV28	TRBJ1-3	CASSFSPRGNTIYF	TGTGCCAGCAGTTTTTCACCCCGGGGAAACACCATATATTTT
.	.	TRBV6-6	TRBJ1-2	CASSYSQGRNYGYTF	TGTGCCAGCAGTTACTCCCAGGGTCGGAACTATGGCTACACCTTC
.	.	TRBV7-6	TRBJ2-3	CASTPVGGSTDTQYF	TGTGCCAGCACCCCCGTCGGCGGGAGCACAGATACGCAGTATTTT
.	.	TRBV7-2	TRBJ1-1	CASRPQVWNTEAFF	TGTGCCAGCAGGCCACAGGTTTGGAACACTGAAGCTTTCTTT
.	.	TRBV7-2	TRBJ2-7	CASSHSVGTVYEQYF	TGTGCCAGCAGCCACTCAGTCGGGACTGTCTACGAGCAGTACTTC
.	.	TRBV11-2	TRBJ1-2	CASSSRTNWSIRSYTF	TGTGCCAGCAGCTCCCGTACTAATTGGTCCATCCGGAGCTACACCTTC
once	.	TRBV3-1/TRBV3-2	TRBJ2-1	CASSPYNRVGGNEQFF	TGTGCCAGCAGCCCTTACAACAGGGTAGGCGGCAATGAGCAGTTCTTC
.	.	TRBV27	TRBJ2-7	CASSHGISYEQYF	TGTGCCAGCAGTCACGGGATTTCCTACGAGCAGTACTTC
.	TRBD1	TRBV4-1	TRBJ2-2	CASSQNPRQGGTGELFF	TGCGCCAGCAGCCAAAACCCCAGACAGGGTGGCACCGGGGAGCTGTTTTTT
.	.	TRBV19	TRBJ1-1	CASSIWGISNTEAFF	TGTGCCAGTAGTATCTGGGGCATATCGAACACTGAAGCTTTCTTT
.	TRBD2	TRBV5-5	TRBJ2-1	CASSRIAGAFSYNEQFF	TGTGCCAGCAGCCGAATAGCGGGAGCCTTCTCCTACAATGAGCAGTTCTTC
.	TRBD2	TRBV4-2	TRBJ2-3	CASSSGTSGSGTDTQYF	TGTGCCAGCAGCTCCGGGACTAGCGGGAGCGGGACAGATACGCAGTATTTT
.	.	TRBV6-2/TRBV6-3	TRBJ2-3	CASSNGRGYF	TGTGCCAGCAGTAACGGCCGGGGGTATTTT
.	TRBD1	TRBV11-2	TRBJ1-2	CASSATGGSDYGYTF	TGTGCCAGCAGCGCCACAGGGGGCAGCGACTATGGCTACACCTTC
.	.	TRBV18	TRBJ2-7	CASSPRLAEDYEQYF	TGTGCCAGCTCACCAAGGTTAGCGGAAGACTACGAGCAGTACTTC
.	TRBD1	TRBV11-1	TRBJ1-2	CASTRDAGGIGYTF	TGTGCCAGCACCCGGGACGCAGGGGGAATTGGCTACACCTTC
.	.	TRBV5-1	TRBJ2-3	CASTLSTDTQYF	TGCGCCAGCACCCTTAGCACAGATACGCAGTATTTT
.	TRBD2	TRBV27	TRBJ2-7	CASSPLAGSPYEQYF	TGTGCCAGCAGTCCTTTAGCGGGTTCCCCCTACGAGCAGTACTTC
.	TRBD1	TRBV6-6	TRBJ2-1	CASSSAKDRVYNEQFF	TGTGCCAGCAGTTCCGCGAAGGACAGGGTTTACAATGAGCAGTTCTTC